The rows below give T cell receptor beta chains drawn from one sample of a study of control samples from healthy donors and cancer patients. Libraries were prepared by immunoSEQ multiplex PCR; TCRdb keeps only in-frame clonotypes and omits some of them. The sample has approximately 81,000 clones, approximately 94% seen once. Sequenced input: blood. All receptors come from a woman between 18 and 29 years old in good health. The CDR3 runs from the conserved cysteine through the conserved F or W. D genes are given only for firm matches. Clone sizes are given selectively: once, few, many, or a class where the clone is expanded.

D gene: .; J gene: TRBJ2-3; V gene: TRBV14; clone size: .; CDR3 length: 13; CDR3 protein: CASSQEGLDTQYF; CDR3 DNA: TGTGCCAGCAGCCAAGAGGGACTAGATACGCAGTATTTT
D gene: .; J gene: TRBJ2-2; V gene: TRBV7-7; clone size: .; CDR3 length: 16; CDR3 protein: CASSKERDPGTGELFF; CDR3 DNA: TGTGCTAGCAGCAAAGAAAGGGACCCGGGGACCGGGGAGCTGTTTTTT
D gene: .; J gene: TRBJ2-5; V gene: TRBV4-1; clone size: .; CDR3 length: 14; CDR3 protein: CASKLTEAKETQYF; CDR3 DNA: TGCGCCAGCAAACTGACTGAGGCCAAAGAGACCCAGTACTTC
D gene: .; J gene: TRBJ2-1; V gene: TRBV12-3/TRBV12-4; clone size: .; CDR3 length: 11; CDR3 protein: CASSITTKQFF; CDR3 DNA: TGTGCCAGCAGCATAACTACTAAGCAGTTCTTC
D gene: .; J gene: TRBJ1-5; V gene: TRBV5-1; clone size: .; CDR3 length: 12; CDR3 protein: CASNLGNQPQHF; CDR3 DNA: TGCGCCAGCAACCTTGGCAATCAGCCCCAGCATTTT
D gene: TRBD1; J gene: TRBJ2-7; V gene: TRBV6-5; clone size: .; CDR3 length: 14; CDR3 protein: CASSIYRGHYEQYF; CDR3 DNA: TGTGCCAGCAGTATATACAGGGGCCACTACGAGCAGTACTTC
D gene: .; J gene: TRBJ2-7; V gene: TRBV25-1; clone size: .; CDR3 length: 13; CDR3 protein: CASSHQGLYEQYF; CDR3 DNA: TGTGCCAGCAGTCACCAAGGGTTATACGAGCAGTACTTC
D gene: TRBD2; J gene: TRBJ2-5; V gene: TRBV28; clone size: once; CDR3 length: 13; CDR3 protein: CASRDGLARTQYF; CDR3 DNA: TGTGCCAGCAGGGATGGACTAGCGCGGACCCAGTACTTC
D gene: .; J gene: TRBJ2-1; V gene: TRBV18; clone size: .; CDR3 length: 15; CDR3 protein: CASSLMADSYNEQFF; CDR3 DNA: TGTGCCAGCTCACTTATGGCGGACTCCTACAATGAGCAGTTCTTC
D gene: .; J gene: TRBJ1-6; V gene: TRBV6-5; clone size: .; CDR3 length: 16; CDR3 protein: CASSYQAGPGNSPLHF; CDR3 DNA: TGTGCCAGCAGTTACCAGGCGGGACCAGGTAATTCACCCCTCCACTTT
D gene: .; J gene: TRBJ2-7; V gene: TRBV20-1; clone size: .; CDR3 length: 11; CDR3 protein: CSAGDTYEQYF; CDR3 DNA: TGCAGTGCTGGCGATACCTACGAGCAGTACTTC
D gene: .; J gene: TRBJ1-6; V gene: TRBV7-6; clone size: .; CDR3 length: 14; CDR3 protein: CASSLAGRDSPLHF; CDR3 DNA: TGTGCCAGCAGCCTCGCGGGTCGGGATTCACCCCTCCACTTT
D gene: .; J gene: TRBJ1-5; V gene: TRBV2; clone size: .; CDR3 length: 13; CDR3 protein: CASSGVRDQPQHF; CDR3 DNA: TGTGCCAGCAGTGGGGTTCGGGATCAGCCCCAGCATTTT
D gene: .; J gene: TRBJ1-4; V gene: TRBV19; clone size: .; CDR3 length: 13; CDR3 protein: CASSRVSSDGLFF; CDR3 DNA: TGTGCCAGTAGTAGGGTTTCTTCGGACGGACTGTTTTTT
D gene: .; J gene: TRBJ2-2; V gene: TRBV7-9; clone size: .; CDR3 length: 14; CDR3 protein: CASNSGSNTGELFF; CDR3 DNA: TGTGCCAGCAACAGCGGTTCTAACACCGGGGAGCTGTTTTTT
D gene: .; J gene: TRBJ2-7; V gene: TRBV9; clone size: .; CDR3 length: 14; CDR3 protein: CASSVDAGRREQYF; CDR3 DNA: TGTGCCAGCAGCGTAGATGCAGGACGGCGGGAGCAGTACTTC
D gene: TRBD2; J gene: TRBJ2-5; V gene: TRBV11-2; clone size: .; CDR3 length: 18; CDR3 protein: CASSPQMGGNLGQETQYF; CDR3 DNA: TGTGCCAGCAGCCCCCAGATGGGGGGGAATTTGGGCCAAGAGACCCAGTACTTC
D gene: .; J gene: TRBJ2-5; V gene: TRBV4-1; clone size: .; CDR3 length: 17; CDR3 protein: CASSQDIGFSDGETQYF; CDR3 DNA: TGCGCCAGCAGCCAAGATATAGGCTTCTCTGATGGAGAGACCCAGTACTTC
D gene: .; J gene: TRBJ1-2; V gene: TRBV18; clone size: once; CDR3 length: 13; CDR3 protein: CASSYPGDYGYTF; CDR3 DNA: TGTGCCAGCTCATACCCGGGGGACTATGGCTACACCTTC
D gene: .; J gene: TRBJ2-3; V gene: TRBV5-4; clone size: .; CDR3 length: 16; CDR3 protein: CASSLRLPSTTDTQYF; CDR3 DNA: TGTGCCAGCAGCTTGAGACTGCCAAGTACTACAGATACGCAGTATTTT
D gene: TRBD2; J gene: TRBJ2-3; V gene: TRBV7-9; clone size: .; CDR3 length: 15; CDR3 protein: CASSLLAGLTDTQYF; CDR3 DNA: TGTGCCAGCAGCTTACTAGCGGGACTGACAGATACGCAGTATTTT
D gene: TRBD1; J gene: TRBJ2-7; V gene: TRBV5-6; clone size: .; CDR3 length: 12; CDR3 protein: CASSWTGAEQYF; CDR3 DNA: TGTGCCAGCAGCTGGACAGGGGCCGAGCAGTACTTC
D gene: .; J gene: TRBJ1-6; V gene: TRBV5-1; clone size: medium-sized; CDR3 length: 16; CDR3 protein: CASRVGGYSYNSPLHF; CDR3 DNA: TGCGCCAGCAGAGTGGGGGGGTACTCCTATAATTCACCCCTCCACTTT
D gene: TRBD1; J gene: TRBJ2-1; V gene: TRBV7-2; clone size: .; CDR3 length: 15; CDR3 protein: CASSADATGGNEQFF; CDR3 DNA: TGTGCCAGCAGCGCCGATGCTACAGGGGGCAATGAGCAGTTCTTC
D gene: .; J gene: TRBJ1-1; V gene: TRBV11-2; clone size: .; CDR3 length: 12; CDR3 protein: CASSSMNTEAFF; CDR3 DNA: TGTGCCAGCAGCTCTATGAACACTGAAGCTTTCTTT
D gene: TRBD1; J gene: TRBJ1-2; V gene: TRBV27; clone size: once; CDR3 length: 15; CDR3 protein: CASSLSNRGRISYTF; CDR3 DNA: TGTGCCAGCAGTTTATCGAACAGGGGGCGAATCAGCTACACCTTC
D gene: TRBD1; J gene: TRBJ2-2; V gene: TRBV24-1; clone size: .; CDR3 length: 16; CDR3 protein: CATSDATGGSTGELFF; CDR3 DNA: TGTGCCACCAGTGATGCAACAGGGGGCAGCACCGGGGAGCTGTTTTTT
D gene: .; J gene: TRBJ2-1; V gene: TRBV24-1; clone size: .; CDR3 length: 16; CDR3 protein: CATSGSGASSYNEQFF; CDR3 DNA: TGTGCCACCAGCGGGTCGGGGGCGAGCTCCTACAATGAGCAGTTCTTC
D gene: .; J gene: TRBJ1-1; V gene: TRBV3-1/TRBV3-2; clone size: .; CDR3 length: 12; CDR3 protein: CASSPSGTEAFF; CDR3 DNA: TGTGCCAGCAGCCCATCGGGGACTGAAGCTTTCTTT
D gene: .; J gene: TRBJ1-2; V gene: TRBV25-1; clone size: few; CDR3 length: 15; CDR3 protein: CASSAIQGVDYGYTF; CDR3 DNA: TGTGCCAGCAGTGCCATACAGGGAGTTGACTATGGCTACACCTTC
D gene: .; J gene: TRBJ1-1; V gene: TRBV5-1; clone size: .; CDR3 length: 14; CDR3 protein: CASSPILQGSEAFF; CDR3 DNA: TGCGCCAGCAGCCCAATATTACAGGGATCTGAAGCTTTCTTT
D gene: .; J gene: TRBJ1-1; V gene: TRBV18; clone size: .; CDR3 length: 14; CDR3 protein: CASSPAGGTPEAFF; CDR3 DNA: TGTGCCAGCTCACCGGCGGGGGGTACTCCTGAAGCTTTCTTT
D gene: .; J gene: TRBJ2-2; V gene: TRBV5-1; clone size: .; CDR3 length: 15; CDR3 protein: CASSSPGLNTGELFF; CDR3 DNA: TGCGCCAGCAGCAGCCCGGGACTCAACACCGGGGAGCTGTTTTTT
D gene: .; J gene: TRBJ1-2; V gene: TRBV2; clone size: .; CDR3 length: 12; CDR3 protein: CASRGTPYGYTF; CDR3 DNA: TGTGCCAGCAGGGGGACACCATATGGCTACACCTTC
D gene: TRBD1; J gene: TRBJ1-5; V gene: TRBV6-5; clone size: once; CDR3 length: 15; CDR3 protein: CASRGRTGYIQPQHF; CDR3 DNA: TGTGCCAGCAGGGGACGGACAGGGTATATTCAGCCCCAGCATTTT
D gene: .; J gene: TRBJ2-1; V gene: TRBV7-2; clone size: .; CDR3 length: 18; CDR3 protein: CASSARGPGGSSYNEQFF; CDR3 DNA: TGTGCCAGCAGCGCCAGGGGTCCGGGAGGCAGCTCCTACAATGAGCAGTTCTTC
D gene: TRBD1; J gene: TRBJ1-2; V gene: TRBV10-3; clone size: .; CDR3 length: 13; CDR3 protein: CAITDGQELGYTF; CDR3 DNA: TGTGCCATCACCGATGGACAGGAGCTAGGCTACACCTTC
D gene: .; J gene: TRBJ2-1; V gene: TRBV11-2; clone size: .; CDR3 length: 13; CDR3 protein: CASSLLRDFEQFF; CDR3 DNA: TGTGCCAGCAGCTTATTGAGGGACTTTGAGCAGTTCTTC
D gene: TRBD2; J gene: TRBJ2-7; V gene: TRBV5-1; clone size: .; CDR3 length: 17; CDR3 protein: CASSSPRKTSGGYEQYF; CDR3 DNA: TGCGCCAGCAGCTCCCCACGTAAGACTAGCGGGGGGTACGAGCAGTACTTC
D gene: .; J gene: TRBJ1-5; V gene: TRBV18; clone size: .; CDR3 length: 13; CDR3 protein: CASSPGGDQPQHF; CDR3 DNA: TGTGCCAGCTCACCCGGGGGGGATCAGCCCCAGCATTTT
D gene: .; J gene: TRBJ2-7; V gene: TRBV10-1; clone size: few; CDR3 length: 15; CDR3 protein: CASSEVDHPSYEQYF; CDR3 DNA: TGCGCCAGCAGTGAGGTGGATCATCCTTCCTACGAGCAGTACTTC
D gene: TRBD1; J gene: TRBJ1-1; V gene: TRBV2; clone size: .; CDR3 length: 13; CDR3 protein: CASSPDRGTEAFF; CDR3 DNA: TGTGCCAGCAGTCCCGACAGGGGAACTGAAGCTTTCTTT
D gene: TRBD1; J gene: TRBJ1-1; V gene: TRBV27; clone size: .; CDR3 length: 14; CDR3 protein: CASRSGTANTEAFF; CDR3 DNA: TGTGCCAGCAGGTCCGGGACAGCGAACACTGAAGCTTTCTTT
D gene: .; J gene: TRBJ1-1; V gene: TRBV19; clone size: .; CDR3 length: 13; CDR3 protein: CASLDGMNTEAFF; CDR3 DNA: TGTGCCAGTCTAGACGGGATGAACACTGAAGCTTTCTTT
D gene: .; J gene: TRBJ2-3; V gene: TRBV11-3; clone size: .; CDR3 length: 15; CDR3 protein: CASSPRAGSTDTQYF; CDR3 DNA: TGTGCCAGCAGCCCCAGGGCAGGGAGCACAGATACGCAGTATTTT
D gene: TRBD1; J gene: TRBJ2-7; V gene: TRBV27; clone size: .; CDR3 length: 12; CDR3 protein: CASSPGGHEQYF; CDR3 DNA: TGTGCCAGCAGCCCAGGGGGACACGAGCAGTACTTC
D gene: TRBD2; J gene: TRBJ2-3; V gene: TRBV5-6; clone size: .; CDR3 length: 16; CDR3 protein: CASSPFFGGVTDTQYF; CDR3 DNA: TGTGCCAGCAGCCCCTTCTTTGGGGGGGTCACAGATACGCAGTATTTT
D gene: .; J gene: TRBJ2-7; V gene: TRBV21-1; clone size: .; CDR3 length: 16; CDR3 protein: CASSAKGRDRGGEQYF; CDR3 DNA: TGTGCCAGCAGCGCAAAGGGCCGGGACAGGGGTGGCGAGCAGTACTTC
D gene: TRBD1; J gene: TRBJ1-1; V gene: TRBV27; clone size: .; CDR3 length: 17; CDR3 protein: CASSLFSGGAPGTEAFF; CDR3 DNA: TGTGCCAGCAGTTTATTCTCAGGGGGCGCCCCGGGAACTGAAGCTTTCTTT
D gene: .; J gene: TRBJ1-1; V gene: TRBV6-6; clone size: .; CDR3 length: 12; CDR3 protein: CASSYYQAEAFF; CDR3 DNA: TGTGCCAGCAGTTACTACCAGGCTGAAGCTTTCTTT
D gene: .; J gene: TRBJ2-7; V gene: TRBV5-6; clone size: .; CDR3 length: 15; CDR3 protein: CASSRNDRIHYEQYF; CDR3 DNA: TGTGCCAGCAGCCGAAATGACAGAATTCACTACGAGCAGTACTTC
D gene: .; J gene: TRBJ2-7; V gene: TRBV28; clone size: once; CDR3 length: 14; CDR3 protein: CASYASGSLYEQYF; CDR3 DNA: TGTGCCAGCTACGCTTCGGGGTCCTTATACGAGCAGTACTTC
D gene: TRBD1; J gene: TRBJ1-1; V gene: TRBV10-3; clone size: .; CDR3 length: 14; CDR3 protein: CATRRGQGNTEAFF; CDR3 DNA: TGTGCCACAAGAAGGGGACAGGGGAACACTGAAGCTTTCTTT
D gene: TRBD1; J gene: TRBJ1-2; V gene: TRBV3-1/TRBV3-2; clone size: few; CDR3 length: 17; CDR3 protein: CASSSNSGTGTLKGYTF; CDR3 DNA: TGTGCCAGCAGCTCTAACTCCGGGACAGGGACTTTGAAAGGCTACACCTTC